Reported below is one T cell receptor beta chain. Its antigen is unidentified. The record originates from a study of cytomegalovirus exposure and HLA in healthy donors. Notes on the study in general: In vitro checks showed that a few CMV-associated chains really do target CMV antigens. The majority of TCR sequences were rare, yet some public TCRs appeared in many donors. Roughly uniform depth of sequencing across donors was assumed in presence/absence analyses.

Use of 60 Vbeta and 13 Jbeta primers characterized the PCR. The protocol was immunoSEQ multiplex PCR, while the TCRdb copy is restricted to in-frame clones and leaves out a portion. The sample has 150,000 or so clones, roughly 80% seen once. What was sequenced was PBMCs. The clonotype comes from a man aged 25 to 40 in good health and CMV-seronegative.

The CDR3 region is CASSSLTSGGIYEQYF. DNA of the CDR3: TGTGCCAGTAGTTCCTTGACTAGCGGGGGTATCTACGAGCAGTACTTC. V and J are TRBV19 and TRBJ2-7; TRBD2 matches 12 bases. Germline CDR1 LNHDA, CDR2 SQIVND (reference sequence). This CDR3 is built from 16 residues. After removal of 5 bases from V and 3 bases from J, the junction contained 8 bases not matched to a gene.